Shown below are 3 T cell receptor beta chains from a single sample sequenced in a study of blood T cell repertoires in COVID-19. Sequencing was performed with immunoSEQ multiplex PCR; in TCRdb, only in-frame clones are kept and a portion is missing. The data contain 110,000 or so clones, roughly 85% of them singletons. The source material was peripheral blood. The receptor source for this set is a man aged 40-50 years with acute or convalescent COVID-19.

The gene calls are TRBV7-2 and TRBJ2-7; unclear D gene. This CDR3 is built from 13 residues. CDR1 is SGHTA, CDR2 FQGNSA, per germline. V lost 3 bases, J lost 3 bases, and 9 bases lay in between. The CDR3 protein is CASSLGPYYEQYF. The CDR3 DNA reads TGTGCCAGCAGCTTGGGCCCTTACTACGAGCAGTACTTC.

The V and J genes are TRBV7-9 and TRBJ2-7; maybe TRBD1 (6 bases). Trimming cost V 1 base and J 7 bases, with 17 bases left between them. CDR3 length: 15 residues. The germline CDR1 and CDR2 sequences are SEHNR and FQNEAQ (reference sequence). CDR3 in amino acids: CASSLGGRGPEEQYF. The CDR3 DNA reads as TGTGCCAGCAGCTTAGGGGGCAGGGGTCCGGAGGAGCAGTACTTC.

V usage is TRBV5-1 and J usage is TRBJ2-2, with 7 bases lining up with TRBD1. J was trimmed by 2 bases and V by 4 bases; bases with no gene match: 17. This CDR3 spans 19 amino acids. CDR1 and CDR2 from the germline V gene are SGHRS and YFSETQ. Here the CDR3 DNA reads TGCGCCAGCAGCCAAATAGGGGGCGCATCACACAGAAACACCGGGGAGCTGTTTTTT. Translation: CASSQIGGASHRNTGELFF.